One and the same sample provided the 4 T cell receptor beta chains below, sequenced in a study of T cell repertoires in cytomegalovirus infection. For these TCRs, the target antigens are not known. TCRdb passed the reads through MiXCR, listing each CDR3 protein once. This repertoire shows roughly 800,000 distinct CDR3 sequences, almost 30% found once; its top ten account for around 13%. Sequenced material: cultured CD8+ T cells from PBMCs, taken from culture after CMV antigen stimulation. The receptors shown here come from a human donor in good health (CMV status not recorded). Some clones in this sample may be carry-over from other donors' samples.

In its sample, this clonotype was seen once. Its ends do not fully match the called genes, so a read error is possible. The V gene is TRBV23-1, the J gene TRBJ1-1; D is perhaps TRBD1 (5 bases). TRBV23-1 is treated as an ORF (open reading frame) with a function not yet certain. The CDR3 covers 16 residues. The CDR3 bases are TGCGCCAACAGTCAATCAGTTGGGACCCCCAAATTGGAAGCTTTCTTT. Translating gives CANSQSVGTPKLEAFF.

The genes are TRBV7-3 and TRBJ1-2; 8 bases agree with TRBD1. V was clipped by 0 bases and J by 5 bases; unmatched bases: 5. The CDR3 sequence is 15 residues long. From germline, CDR1 is SGHTA and CDR2 FQGTGA. The DNA for the CDR3 is TGTGCCAGCAGCTTAACTGGGACAGGCCAGTATGGCTACACCTTC. Translation gives CASSLTGTGQYGYTF.

The chain has TRBV4-1 and TRBJ1-3; a weak D match, TRBD1 (5 bases). Trimming stripped 1 base from V and 0 bases from J, with 10 bases between. CDR1 is MGHRA, CDR2 YSYEKL, per germline. The CDR3 is 16 residues long. The chain's CDR3 is CASSQGGPYSGNTIYF. The CDR3 bases are TGCGCCAGCAGCCAAGGGGGACCGTACTCTGGAAACACCATATATTTT.

V usage is TRBV6-6 and J usage is TRBJ1-1; a weak D match, TRBD1 (6 bases). The CDR3 length is 16 residues. V was clipped by 6 bases and J by 0 bases, with 17 bases between them. Germline V gene lookup returns CDR1 MNHNY and CDR2 SVGAGI (reference sequence). The CDR3 loop reads CASSQSWTALNTEAFF. The CDR3 nucleotides are TGTGCCAGCAGCCAATCTTGGACAGCCTTGAACACTGAAGCTTTCTTT.